Sequencing of this T cell receptor (beta chain) was carried out in a study of blood T cells in healthy people across ages. The study, taken as a whole, reports: It was not known whether donors were CMV positive (a possible confounder of expanded clonotype changes). In long-lived donors, naive CD4+ cell counts and diversity exceeded those of aged donors.

As regards this clonotype: The antigen remains unidentified.

Together with a sample-barcoded 5' primer, a J-beta primer mix was included in a second PCR lasting about 7 to 11 cycles. TCRdb processed the 5' RACE reads anew with MiXCR; each CDR3 protein has one entry. The sample has about 730,000 distinct CDR3 sequences; roughly 43% are singletons. The CDR3 length is 13 residues. Per the germline V gene, CDR1 is SGHAT and CDR2 is FQNNGV. V lost 5 bases, J lost 4 bases, and 11 bases lay in between. Sequenced: blood. The J gene is TRBJ1-2, the V gene TRBV11-2; D is ambiguous. This TCR was sampled from an older woman in good health. The CDR3 DNA reads TGTGCCAGCAGCCCCCCCGCCGGCTATGGCTACACCTTC. This gives the protein CASSPPAGYGYTF.